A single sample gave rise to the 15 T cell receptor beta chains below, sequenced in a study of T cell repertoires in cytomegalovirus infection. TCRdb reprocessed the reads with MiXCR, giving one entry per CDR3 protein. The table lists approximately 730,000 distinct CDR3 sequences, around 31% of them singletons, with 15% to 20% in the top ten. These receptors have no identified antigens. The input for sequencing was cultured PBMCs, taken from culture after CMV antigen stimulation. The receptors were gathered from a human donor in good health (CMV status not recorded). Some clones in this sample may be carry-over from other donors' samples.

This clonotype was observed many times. The chain's CDR3 is CASSLIFKDSPLHF. CDR3 nucleotides: TGTGCCAGCAGCTTAATATTCAAGGATTCACCCCTCCACTTT. This sequence joins TRBV7-2 and TRBJ1-6; no firm D call. V shed 2 bases and J shed 8 bases, with 10 bases lying between them. The CDR3 extends over 14 amino acids. Looked up from germline, CDR1 is SGHTA and CDR2 is FQGNSA.

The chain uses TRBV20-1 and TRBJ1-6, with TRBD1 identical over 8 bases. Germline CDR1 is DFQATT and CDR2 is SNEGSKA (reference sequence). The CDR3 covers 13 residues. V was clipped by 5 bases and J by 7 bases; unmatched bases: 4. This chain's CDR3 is CSAGQGQNSPLHF. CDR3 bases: TGCAGTGCTGGACAGGGTCAAAATTCACCCCTCCACTTT.

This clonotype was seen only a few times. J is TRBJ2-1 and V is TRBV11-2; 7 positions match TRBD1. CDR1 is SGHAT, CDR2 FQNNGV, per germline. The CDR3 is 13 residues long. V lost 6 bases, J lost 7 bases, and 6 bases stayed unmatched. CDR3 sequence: CASRGTASNEQFF. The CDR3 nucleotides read TGTGCCAGCAGAGGGACAGCTTCGAATGAGCAGTTCTTC.

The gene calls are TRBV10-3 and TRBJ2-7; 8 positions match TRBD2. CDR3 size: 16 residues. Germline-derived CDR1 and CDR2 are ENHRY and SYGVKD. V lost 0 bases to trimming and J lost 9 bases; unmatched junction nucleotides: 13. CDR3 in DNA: TGTGCCATCAGTGAGTCGAGGCAAGAGCGGGAGTCGCGGCAGTACTTC. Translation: CAISESRQERESRQYF.

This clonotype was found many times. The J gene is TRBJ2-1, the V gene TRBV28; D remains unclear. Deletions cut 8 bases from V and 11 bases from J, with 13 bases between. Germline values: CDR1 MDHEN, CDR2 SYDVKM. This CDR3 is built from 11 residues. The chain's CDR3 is CASHLGAQQFF. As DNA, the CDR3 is TGTGCCAGCCACCTTGGCGCCCAGCAGTTCTTC.

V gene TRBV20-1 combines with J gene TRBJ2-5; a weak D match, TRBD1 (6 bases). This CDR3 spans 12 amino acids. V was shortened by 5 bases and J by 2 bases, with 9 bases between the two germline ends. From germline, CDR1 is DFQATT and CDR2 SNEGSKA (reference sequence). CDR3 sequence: CSAQRGQETQYF. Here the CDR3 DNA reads TGCAGTGCTCAAAGGGGGCAAGAGACCCAGTACTTC.

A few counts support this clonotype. In DNA form, the CDR3 reads TGCGCCAGCAGCCAAGATTGGGCGACCGACTATGGCTACACCTTC. This encodes CASSQDWATDYGYTF. The V and J genes are TRBV4-1 and TRBJ1-2; no clear D gene. The CDR3 is made up of 15 amino acids. V was trimmed by 0 bases and J by 3 bases, leaving 11 bases between them. The germline CDR1 and CDR2 sequences are MGHRA and YSYEKL.

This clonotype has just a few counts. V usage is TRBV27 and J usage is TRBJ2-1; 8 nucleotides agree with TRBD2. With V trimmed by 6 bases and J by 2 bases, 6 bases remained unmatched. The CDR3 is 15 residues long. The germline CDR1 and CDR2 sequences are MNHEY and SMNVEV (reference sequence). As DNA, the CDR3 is TGTGCCAGCAGCCTTAGCGGGAACACCTACAATGAGCAGTTCTTC. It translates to CASSLSGNTYNEQFF.

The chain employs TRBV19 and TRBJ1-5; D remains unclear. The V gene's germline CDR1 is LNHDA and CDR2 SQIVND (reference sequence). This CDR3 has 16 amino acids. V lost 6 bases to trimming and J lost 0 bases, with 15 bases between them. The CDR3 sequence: CASSRKYGDSNQPQHF. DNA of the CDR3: TGTGCCAGTAGCAGGAAGTACGGTGATAGCAATCAGCCCCAGCATTTT. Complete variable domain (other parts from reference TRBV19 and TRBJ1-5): DGGITQSPKYLFRKEGQNVTLSCEQNLNHDAMYWYRQDPGQGLRLIYYSQIVNDFQKGDIAEGYSVSREKKESFPLTVTSAQKNPTAFYLCASSRKYGDSNQPQHFGDGTRLSIL.

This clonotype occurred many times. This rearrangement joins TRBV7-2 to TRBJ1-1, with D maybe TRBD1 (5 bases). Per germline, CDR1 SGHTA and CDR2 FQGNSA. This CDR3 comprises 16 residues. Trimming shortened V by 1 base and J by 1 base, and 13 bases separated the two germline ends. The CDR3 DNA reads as TGTGCCAGCAGCTTAGTCCCGGGACCGACGAACACTGAAGCTTTCTTT. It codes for CASSLVPGPTNTEAFF.

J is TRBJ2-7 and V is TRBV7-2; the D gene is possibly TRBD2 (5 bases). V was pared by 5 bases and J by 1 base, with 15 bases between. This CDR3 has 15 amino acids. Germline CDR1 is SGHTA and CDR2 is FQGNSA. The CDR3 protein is CASSNPGDYSYEQYF. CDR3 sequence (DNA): TGTGCCAGCAGCAACCCAGGCGACTATTCCTACGAGCAGTACTTC.

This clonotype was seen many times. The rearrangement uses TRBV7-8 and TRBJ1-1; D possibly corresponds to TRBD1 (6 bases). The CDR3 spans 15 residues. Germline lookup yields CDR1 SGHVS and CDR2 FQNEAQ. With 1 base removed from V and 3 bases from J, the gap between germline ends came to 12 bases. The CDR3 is CASSLVGGGDTEAFF. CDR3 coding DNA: TGTGCCAGCAGCTTAGTGGGAGGGGGTGACACTGAAGCTTTCTTT.

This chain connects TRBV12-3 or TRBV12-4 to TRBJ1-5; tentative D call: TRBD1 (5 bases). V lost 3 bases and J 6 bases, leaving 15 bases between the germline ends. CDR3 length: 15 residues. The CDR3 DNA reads TGTGCCAGCAGTTTTGGTGGGGGGGTTGGTCAGCCCCAGCATTTT. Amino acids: CASSFGGGVGQPQHF.

The CDR3, as DNA: TGTGCCAGCAGTTTGGGCCACGGTGCACAGCCCCAGCATTTT. Its protein is CASSLGHGAQPQHF. The chain combines TRBV12-3 or TRBV12-4 with TRBJ1-5; the D is unclear. The ends were cut back, 3 bases at V and 7 bases at J, with 13 bases in the middle. CDR3 length: 14 residues.

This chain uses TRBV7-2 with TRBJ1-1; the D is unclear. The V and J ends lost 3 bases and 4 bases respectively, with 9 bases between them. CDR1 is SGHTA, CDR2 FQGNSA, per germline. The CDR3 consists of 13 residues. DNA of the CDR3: TGTGCCAGCAGCTTTCAGGAGTCCACTGAAGCTTTCTTT. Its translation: CASSFQESTEAFF.